Below, 21 T cell receptor beta chains from the same sample are listed, as sequenced in a study of T-cell memory formation after mild COVID-19. Each CDR3 protein is one row after TCRdb ran MiXCR on the 5' RACE reads. The sample contains 550,000 to 700,000 distinct CDR3 sequences, around 17% of which appear only once. The specimen sequenced was PBMCs or a T cell subset sorted from them (not recorded which). These receptors originate from an adult woman who had mild COVID-19 (a few samples of this study predate the infection). Cell type and time point are not known.

This clonotype has only a few counts. V usage is TRBV7-9 and J usage is TRBJ2-7, with TRBD1 as a possible D gene (6 bases). This CDR3 has 14 residues. Germline CDR1 and CDR2: SEHNR and FQNEAQ (reference sequence). Trimming cost V 3 bases and J 5 bases, with 14 bases left between them. The CDR3 loop reads CASSFRGRSDEQYF. The CDR3 DNA follows: TGTGCCAGCAGCTTCAGGGGTAGGAGCGACGAGCAGTACTTC.

The gene calls are TRBV21-1 and TRBJ1-4; the table names TRBD1, a call not compared with the DNA. TRBV21-1 is marked as a pseudogene. CDR3 length equals 14 residues. The CDR3 protein is CASSKNAGAEKLFF. CDR3 bases: TGTGCCAGCAGCAAAAATGCAGGGGCTGAAAAACTGTTTTTT.

The chain employs TRBV7-2 and TRBJ2-3; possibly TRBD2 for D (6 bases). Germline V CDR1 and CDR2: SGHTA, FQGNSA. V was trimmed by 7 bases and J by 0 bases, leaving 11 bases between them. There are 14 residues in the CDR3. CDR3 loop: CASNPSDSTDTQYF. CDR3 nucleotide sequence: TGTGCCAGCAACCCTAGCGATAGCACAGATACGCAGTATTTT.

This clonotype was seen more than once but under ten times. The rearrangement uses TRBV24-1 and TRBJ2-7; possible D gene TRBD2, 5 bases. Germline V gene data show CDR1 as KGHDR and CDR2 as SFDVKD. Between the trimmed V and J ends, which lost 4 bases and 5 bases, there was a span of 11 bases. This CDR3 has 13 residues. CDR3 nucleotide sequence: TGTGCCACCAGTGACCCCGGGGAAGACGAGCAGTACTTC. This gives the protein CATSDPGEDEQYF.

This clonotype was seen only a few times. The chain combines TRBV7-8 with TRBJ1-6; D not resolved. Per germline, CDR1 SGHVS and CDR2 FQNEAQ. The CDR3 runs 17 residues. V was shortened by 0 bases and J by 7 bases, with 16 bases between the two germline ends. In DNA, the CDR3 is TGTGCCAGCAGCTTAGCGGGTTCTAGGTGGATAAATTCACCCCTCCACTTT. Its translation is CASSLAGSRWINSPLHF.

A few counts support this clonotype. This chain links TRBV5-1 with TRBJ2-5; 8 bases align to TRBD2. CDR3 length: 18 amino acids. J gave up 2 bases and V 3 bases, and 15 bases lay outside the gene matches. Germline-derived CDR1 and CDR2 are SGHRS and YFSETQ. As DNA, the CDR3 is TGCGCCAGCAGCTCGGCTGTAGGCGGGGGGATACTACAAGAGACCCAGTACTTC. This encodes CASSSAVGGGILQETQYF.

This clonotype was counted ten times or more. This chain uses TRBV6-6 with TRBJ1-5, with D possibly TRBD1 on 6 matching bases. This CDR3 contains 13 residues. V gave up 8 bases and J gave up 5 bases, with 13 bases separating them. Germline CDR1 is MNHNY and CDR2 is SVGAGI (reference sequence). In nucleotides, the CDR3 is TGTGCCAGCGACCCAACAGGGCATCAGCCCCAGCATTTT. Translating gives CASDPTGHQPQHF.

This clonotype showed up just a few times. The rearrangement uses TRBV2 and TRBJ2-3; TRBD1 is a possible D gene (6 bases). Germline V CDR1 and CDR2: SNHLY, FYNNEI. There are 15 residues in the CDR3. The V end was cut by 7 bases, the J end by 0 bases, with 14 bases between. CDR3 nucleotides: TGTGCCAGCAAACAGGGACCGATTAGCACAGATACGCAGTATTTT. Translating it yields CASKQGPISTDTQYF.

The J gene is TRBJ1-1, the V gene TRBV6-6; 8 bases agree with TRBD1. Germline CDR1 reads MNHNY; CDR2 reads SVGAGI (reference sequence). Germline trimming cut 7 bases from V and 7 bases from J; bases unmatched to any gene: 2. CDR3 length: 11 residues. CDR3 sequence (DNA): TGTGCCAGCAACAGGGGGGTTGAAGCTTTCTTT. Translated: CASNRGVEAFF.

This clonotype was detected a few times. The genes are TRBV19 and TRBJ1-1; tentative D call: TRBD1 (6 bases). CDR3 length equals 14 residues. The V end lost 7 bases, the J end lost 0 bases, and 12 bases lay between the germline ends. The germline V gene encodes CDR1 LNHDA and CDR2 SQIVND (reference sequence). CDR3: CASTSGGVNTEAFF. For the CDR3, the DNA is TGTGCCAGTACCTCGGGGGGCGTGAACACTGAAGCTTTCTTT.

This clonotype was observed many times. The chain is built from TRBV4-2 and TRBJ2-5; D perhaps matches TRBD2 (6 bases). The CDR3 consists of 16 residues. Trimming took off 4 bases at V and 5 bases at J, with 20 bases between the two ends. Germline CDR1 reads LGHNA; CDR2 reads YNFKEQ. The CDR3 DNA reads as TGTGCCAGCAGCCGGGGCTCGGGACTGGAGGCGGAGACCCAGTACTTC. Translated, it gives CASSRGSGLEAETQYF.

This clonotype was picked up a small number of times. This chain links TRBV12-3 or TRBV12-4 with TRBJ1-4; no firm D call. The CDR3 has 11 residues. Trimming took off 6 bases at V and 12 bases at J, with 11 bases between the two ends. DNA of the CDR3: TGTGCCAGCAGAAGTTGGGGTGAACTGTTTTTT. Translating gives CASRSWGELFF.

The CDR3: CASSSSAGASGIPPYEQYF. CDR3 bases: TGTGCCAGCAGTTCATCGGCGGGGGCTAGCGGGATCCCACCCTACGAGCAGTACTTC. The chain couples TRBV27 to TRBJ2-7; 9 nucleotides align to TRBD2. The CDR3 sequence is 19 residues long. The V segment lost 4 bases and the J segment 2 bases; nucleotides outside the gene matches: 18. The V gene's germline CDR1 is MNHEY and CDR2 SMNVEV (reference sequence).

DNA of the CDR3: TGTGCCAGCAGCCGCCGAGAGGGGGGAAACGAGCAGTACTTC. It translates to CASSRREGGNEQYF. The J gene is TRBJ2-7, the V gene TRBV3-1; either TRBD1 or TRBD2 may supply D (6 bases each). This CDR3 is 14 amino acids long. The V gene's germline CDR1 is LGHDT and CDR2 YNNKEL (reference sequence). The V end lost 4 bases, the J end lost 5 bases, and 15 bases lay between the germline ends.

The V call is TRBV3-1, the J call TRBJ1-2; TRBD1 matches at 10 bases. Germline V gene sequence: CDR1 LGHDT, CDR2 YNNKEL (reference sequence). The junction had 10 bases not matched to a gene; V was cut back by 7 bases and J by 8 bases. This CDR3 spans 14 amino acids. As DNA, the CDR3 is TGTGCCAGCACCCATGGGGGACAGGGGAAGGGCTACACCTTC. This codes for CASTHGGQGKGYTF.

The chain joins TRBV4-1 to TRBJ2-2; no clear D gene. CDR1 is MGHRA, CDR2 YSYEKL, per germline. V gave up 1 base and J gave up 6 bases, with 12 bases separating them. This CDR3 has 15 amino acids. The DNA of the CDR3 is TGCGCCAGCAGCCAAGTTATATCAGTCCCCGGGGAGCTGTTTTTT. As protein: CASSQVISVPGELFF.

This clonotype was detected a few times. The gene calls are TRBV20-1 and TRBJ1-5, with 7 bases lining up with TRBD1. V shed 3 bases and J 1 base; nucleotides not matched to a gene: 9. The CDR3 contains 16 residues. CDR1 is DFQATT and CDR2 is SNEGSKA in the germline V gene (reference sequence). In nucleotides, the CDR3 is TGCAGTGCTAGGCCCCTGACAGGGTTCAGCAATCAGCCCCAGCATTTT. This sequence encodes CSARPLTGFSNQPQHF.

The rearrangement uses TRBV30 and TRBJ2-6; TRBD1 agrees at 8 bases. The V segment lost 3 bases and the J segment 3 bases; nucleotides outside the gene matches: 7. This CDR3 comprises 16 residues. In germline, CDR1 is GTSNPN, CDR2 SVGIG (reference sequence). The CDR3 nucleotides read TGTGCCTGGAGGTCAGGGGGCGCATATGGGGCCAACGTCCTGACTTTC. Translating it yields CAWRSGGAYGANVLTF. The complete variable domain, with remaining parts taken from reference TRBV30 and TRBJ2-6, reads SQTIHQWPATLVQPVGSPLSLECTVEGTSNPNLYWYRQAAGRGLQLLFYSVGIGQISSEVPQNLSASRPQDRQFILSSKKLLLSDSGFYLCAWRSGGAYGANVLTFGAGSRLTVL.

The chain is built from TRBV7-9 and TRBJ1-1, with a tentative D call TRBD1 (6 bases). This CDR3 has 13 amino acids. V was pared by 8 bases and J by 0 bases, with 10 bases between. The germline V gene encodes CDR1 SEHNR and CDR2 FQNEAQ (reference sequence). The CDR3 DNA reads as TGTGCCAGCGGGGGGGGCTTGAACACTGAAGCTTTCTTT. Its translation: CASGGGLNTEAFF. The whole variable domain, remainder taken from reference TRBV7-9 and TRBJ1-1, is DTGVSQNPRHKITKRGQNVTFRCDPISEHNRLYWYRQTLGQGPEFLTYFQNEAQLEKSRLLSDRFSAERPKGSFSTLEIQRTEQGDSAMYLCASGGGLNTEAFFGQGTRLTVV.

Regarding this clonotype: The junction does not match germline at one end; this may be a read error. The chain has TRBV7-2 and TRBJ2-1; D assignment may be TRBD1 or TRBD2 (5 bases each). CDR1 and CDR2 from the germline V gene are SGHTA and FQGNSA. The CDR3 runs to 16 residues. CDR3 coding DNA: TGTGCCAGCAGCTTACCGGGACCAGGAGACTGGAATGAGCAGTCCTTC. It specifies CASSLPGPGDWNEQSF.

The chain carries TRBV6-6 and TRBJ2-5; 14 bases map to TRBD2. V was clipped by 0 bases and J by 3 bases; unmatched bases: 6. CDR3 length equals 18 residues. Germline V gene data show CDR1 as MNHNY and CDR2 as SVGAGI (reference sequence). This CDR3 reads CASSYSRGTSGREETQYF. The CDR3 region has the DNA TGTGCCAGCAGTTACTCGAGGGGGACTAGCGGGAGAGAAGAGACCCAGTACTTC.